Listed below are T cell receptor beta chains from one sample, sequenced in a study of monozygotic twins with inflammatory bowel disease. TCRdb reprocessed the 5' RACE reads; each CDR3 protein has one entry and no DNA is given. Its table records approximately 400,000 distinct CDR3 sequences. Source material: blood. These receptors were taken from a human donor with ulcerative colitis or Crohn's disease, or a healthy co-twin of an affected twin (not recorded which). Both conserved end residues are part of each CDR3.

J | V | CDR3
TRBJ2-2 | TRBV3-1 | CASSQEGLDGSGELFF
TRBJ2-5 | TRBV29-1 | CSVEYLGQQETQYF
TRBJ2-1 | TRBV5-1 | CASSKTGLGYNEQFF
TRBJ2-7 | TRBV9 | CASSFGLAGVDEQYF
TRBJ1-2 | TRBV27 | CASSTGQGYYGYTF
TRBJ1-5 | TRBV5-8 | CASSLRVPHPQPQHF
TRBJ2-3 | TRBV29-1 | CSVEDSVGHTDTQYF
TRBJ2-7 | TRBV28 | CASSSPDRRPYEQYF
TRBJ1-2 | TRBV5-1 | CASSGFGTVYGYTF
TRBJ2-7 | TRBV2 | CASMQRGGYEQYF
TRBJ1-5 | TRBV27 | CASSYTQYQPQHF
TRBJ2-7 | TRBV7-2 | CASSPRTLPYEQYF
TRBJ2-7 | TRBV6-2/TRBV6-3 | CASSYRGGTYF
TRBJ2-5 | TRBV27 | CASRGPWPSKKETQYF
TRBJ2-1 | TRBV11-2 | CASSLGGVGSYNEQFF
TRBJ2-7 | TRBV7-8 | CASSFPMVGGPYEQYF
TRBJ2-5 | TRBV20-1 | CSAPGQGQETQYF
TRBJ1-3 | TRBV5-4 | CASSLQGGTIYF
TRBJ1-1 | TRBV3-1 | CASSQDLQSEAFF
TRBJ2-3 | TRBV20-1 | CSATNRSGRRLDTQYF
TRBJ2-1 | TRBV29-1 | CSVVGTFSYNEQFF
TRBJ1-2 | TRBV7-8 | CASSLGGLGIGYTF
TRBJ2-7 | TRBV12-5 | CASGLRPEQYF
TRBJ1-1 | TRBV5-1 | CASSRGDNEAFF
TRBJ2-1 | TRBV5-4 | CASSPPWTSGSHEQFF
TRBJ2-1 | TRBV29-1 | CSVATLNYNEQFF
TRBJ2-1 | TRBV18 | CASSPELGLGQGSNEQFF
TRBJ1-3 | TRBV11-2 | CASSLDPGISGNTIYF
TRBJ2-5 | TRBV29-1 | CSVVILPGDWETQYF
TRBJ2-7 | TRBV20-1 | CSARGQTYEQYF
TRBJ1-2 | TRBV7-2 | CASSPGGTGLTPGYTF
TRBJ2-1 | TRBV14 | CASSPEPSGGGDEQFF
TRBJ2-2 | TRBV28 | CAKGSSGNTGELFF
TRBJ2-5 | TRBV5-1 | CASSSRGLAGGETQYF
TRBJ2-2 | TRBV11-3 | CASSYAGTSNTGELFF
TRBJ2-3 | TRBV6-1 | CASCTRGKTDTQYF
TRBJ2-5 | TRBV7-2 | CASSLVDRGLNRETQYF
TRBJ1-1 | TRBV5-1 | CASSGDPGIFMVNTEAFF
TRBJ1-1 | TRBV20-1 | CITSRGAVGVNTEAFF
TRBJ1-6 | TRBV30 | CACDASQNSPLHF
TRBJ2-7 | TRBV29-1 | CSVSPAPGEWSYEQYF
TRBJ2-4 | TRBV6-1 | CASSDAFGTVWVWDKNIQYF
TRBJ2-3 | TRBV20-1 | CSASPGLAGGADTQYF
TRBJ2-2 | TRBV5-4 | CASSGGTLLTGELFF
TRBJ2-2 | TRBV20-1 | CSARLTGRATGELFF